Presented here are 10 T cell receptor beta chains from one specimen sequenced in a study of response to subunit inactivated influenza vaccine. Each CDR3 protein is one row after TCRdb ran MiXCR on the RT-PCR reads. The sample shows roughly 290,000 distinct CDR3 sequences, just over 20% of them seen only once. Sequences were derived from PBMCs from blood, sampled about 20 months after vaccination. Receptors were obtained from a man aged 50-75 years who received an inactivated influenza vaccine.

This chain uses TRBV18 with TRBJ2-7; TRBD1 matches 7 bases. This CDR3 spans 14 amino acids. From germline, CDR1 is KGHSH and CDR2 LQKENI. The J segment lost 0 bases and the V segment lost 3 bases, leaving 2 bases of the junction unmatched. As DNA, the CDR3 is TGTGCCAGCTCACCGGACAGGAGCTCCTACGAGCAGTACTTC. This codes for CASSPDRSSYEQYF.

V is TRBV15 and J is TRBJ2-1, with D perhaps TRBD2 (5 bases). The germline V gene encodes CDR1 LNHNV and CDR2 YYDKDF (reference sequence). This CDR3 comprises 17 residues. Trimming took 0 bases from V and 6 from J, leaving 18 bases between them. In DNA, the CDR3 is TGTGCCACCAGCAGAGATCAAAGAGGGAGTCGGTCCAATGAGCAGTTCTTC. Its translation: CATSRDQRGSRSNEQFF.

V usage is TRBV7-2 and J usage is TRBJ2-1; 10 bases map to TRBD1. Germline CDR1 is SGHTA and CDR2 is FQGNSA. J lost 5 bases, V lost 2 bases, and 3 bases had no gene match. The CDR3 loop spans 15 amino acids. The CDR3 reads CASSLQGQGNNEQFF. In nucleotides, the CDR3 is TGTGCCAGCAGCTTACAGGGACAGGGGAACAATGAGCAGTTCTTC.

This clonotype was counted between two and nine times. The chain carries TRBV15 and TRBJ1-1; the D gene is possibly TRBD1 (6 bases). Germline CDR1 and CDR2: LNHNV and YYDKDF (reference sequence). V was shortened by 0 bases and J by 6 bases, with 23 bases between the two germline ends. CDR3 length: 18 residues. The CDR3 region has the DNA TGTGCCACCAGCAGAGAGTTAGGCGGGGGGCGATCCGTCGCTGAAGCTTTCTTT. Its translation is CATSRELGGGRSVAEAFF.

This clonotype came up a few times. This chain joins TRBV10-3 and TRBJ2-3; TRBD2 matches at 11 bases. CDR3 size: 13 residues. V shed 6 bases and J 5 bases; nucleotides not matched to a gene: 1. The germline V gene has CDR1 ENHRY and CDR2 SYGVKD. The CDR3 DNA sequence: TGTGCCATCAGGCTAGCGGGAGGAGATACGCAGTATTTT. As protein: CAIRLAGGDTQYF.

This clonotype was observed a few times. V usage is TRBV7-8 and J usage is TRBJ2-7, with D uncertain. Trimming removed 1 base at V and 3 bases at J, with 13 bases between. The CDR3 consists of 15 residues. Germline V gives CDR1 SGHVS, CDR2 FQNEAQ. The chain's CDR3 is CASSLGRFSFYEQYF. The CDR3 DNA sequence: TGTGCCAGCAGCTTAGGGAGATTCTCCTTCTACGAGCAGTACTTC.

CDR3 DNA: TGTGCCAGCACCGCCCCGGGACAGGCAATCGAGCAGTACTTC. Its protein is CASTAPGQAIEQYF. The chain links TRBV28 to TRBJ2-7, with 8 bases identical to TRBD1. V gave up 7 bases and J gave up 6 bases; unmatched junction bases: 11. From germline, CDR1 is MDHEN and CDR2 SYDVKM. The CDR3 contains 14 residues.

This clonotype has more than one count but fewer than ten. This chain joins TRBV5-1 and TRBJ1-6; D is unresolved. The CDR3 totals 14 residues. The germline gives CDR1 SGHRS, CDR2 YFSETQ. Deletions cut 0 bases from V and 7 bases from J, with 8 bases between. CDR3 region: CASSLGNGNSPLHF. The CDR3 DNA reads as TGCGCCAGCAGCTTGGGTAACGGCAATTCACCCCTCCACTTT.

The J gene is TRBJ2-7, the V gene TRBV7-9; D is possibly TRBD1 or TRBD2 (5 bases each). V lost 0 bases, J lost 9 bases, and 21 bases lay in between. This CDR3 is 16 amino acids long. The germline V gene has CDR1 SEHNR and CDR2 FQNEAQ (reference sequence). Written as DNA, the CDR3 is TGTGCCAGCAGCTTAGCGGGGACGGCTCCTCTACGTGGGCAGTACTTC. It specifies CASSLAGTAPLRGQYF.

This chain joins TRBV4-3 and TRBJ2-1; TRBD1 matches at 10 bases. J was trimmed by 8 bases and V by 1 base; bases with no gene match: 5. Germline-derived CDR1 and CDR2 are LGHNA and YSLEER. CDR3 length: 15 residues. In DNA, the CDR3 is TGCGCCAGCAGCCAAGTCGACAGGGGGCTCGATGAGCAGTTCTTC. This translates into CASSQVDRGLDEQFF.